The 3 T cell receptor beta chains presented below share a single source sample, sequenced in a study of read filtering for tumor transcriptome and immune sequencing. From 300 to 450 ng of RNA, a library with molecular barcoded alpha/delta and beta/gamma adaptors was made. TCRdb re-derived calls from the reads in MiXCR, one entry per CDR3 protein. The repertoire includes approximately 140,000 distinct CDR3 sequences, 13% of them detected once, and roughly 7.6% sits in the top ten. Material for sequencing was a population of CD138-negative cells sorted from bone marrow. All receptors come from a donor aged 40 or over with multiple myeloma.

At least ten counts were recorded for this clonotype. This chain uses TRBV6-1 with TRBJ1-4; D ambiguous. V lost 1 base to trimming and J lost 5 bases, with 11 bases between them. CDR3 size: 15 residues. Germline V lookup: CDR1 MNHNS, CDR2 SASEGT. The CDR3 sequence is CASSEVWDENEKLFF. The CDR3 bases are TGTGCCAGCAGTGAAGTATGGGATGAGAATGAAAAACTGTTTTTT.

This clonotype was counted many times. The chain links TRBV5-1 to TRBJ2-6; D is unresolved. Germline V CDR1 and CDR2: SGHRS, YFSETQ. The CDR3 runs 19 residues. V was trimmed by 1 base and J by 0 bases, leaving 17 bases between them. The CDR3 sequence is CASSLFSRQAYSGANVLTF. In nucleotides, the CDR3 is TGCGCCAGCAGCTTGTTTTCTCGGCAAGCATACTCTGGGGCCAACGTCCTGACTTTC.

This clonotype was seen at least ten times. The J gene is TRBJ2-3, the V gene TRBV29-1; maybe TRBD2 (6 bases). From germline, CDR1 is SQVTM and CDR2 ANQGSEA. This CDR3 region has 14 residues. Trimming pared 7 bases from V and 3 bases from J, leaving 17 bases between. Here the CDR3 reads CSASGGEITDTQYF. CDR3 DNA sequence: TGCAGCGCCTCCGGCGGGGAGATTACAGATACGCAGTATTTT.